A selection of T cell receptor beta chains follows, all from one sample in a study of cytomegalovirus exposure and HLA in healthy donors. Here immunoSEQ multiplex PCR was the method, and the copy in TCRdb shows in-frame clones only, minus some. This table has under 250,000 clones, more than 75% appearing once. The sample was PBMCs. These receptors all come from a male donor in good health and CMV-seronegative. The CDR3 runs from the conserved cysteine through the conserved F or W. Each record gives: D gene, V gene, clone size, J gene, CDR3 protein, CDR3 DNA. D genes are given only for firm matches. Where a row states a size, it is once, few, many or the class of an expanded clone; other rows omit it.

-	TRBV20-1	few	TRBJ1-4	CSGGGRRLFF	TGCAGTGGGGGAGGGAGGAGACTGTTTTTT
-	TRBV7-9	-	TRBJ2-1	CASSLADSSEQFF	TGTGCCAGCAGCTTGGCTGACAGCAGTGAGCAGTTCTTC
-	TRBV28	-	TRBJ1-2	CASSYGGGNYGYTF	TGTGCCAGCAGTTACGGGGGAGGAAACTATGGCTACACCTTC
-	TRBV6-8	-	TRBJ2-2	CASSYSLSQTNTGELFF	TGTGCCAGCAGTTACTCGCTTTCCCAGACGAACACCGGGGAGCTGTTTTTT
-	TRBV6-1	-	TRBJ2-7	CASSEGLATSSYEQYF	TGTGCCAGCAGTGAAGGACTTGCCACAAGCTCCTACGAGCAGTACTTC
-	TRBV5-1	-	TRBJ2-1	CASSLGSGQFNEQFF	TGCGCCAGCAGCTTAGGTTCAGGACAATTCAATGAGCAGTTCTTC
-	TRBV9	-	TRBJ2-5	CASMPPGGVETQYF	TGTGCCAGCATGCCCCCCGGGGGTGTAGAGACCCAGTACTTC
-	TRBV6-5	few	TRBJ1-1	CASSLSFSMNTEAFF	TGTGCCAGCAGCCTTAGCTTTAGTATGAACACTGAAGCTTTCTTT
TRBD2	TRBV11-2	-	TRBJ2-3	CASSLSSGTFTDTQYF	TGTGCCAGCAGCTTATCTAGCGGGACCTTCACAGATACGCAGTATTTT
TRBD2	TRBV2	few	TRBJ2-7	CASSGERGREQYF	TGTGCCAGCAGCGGAGAGCGGGGGCGAGAGCAGTACTTC
-	TRBV5-1	few	TRBJ1-5	CASSPTTDQPQHF	TGCGCCAGCAGCCCCACTACCGATCAGCCCCAGCATTTT
TRBD1	TRBV28	-	TRBJ2-7	CASFARDRVVYEQYF	TGTGCCAGCTTCGCTCGGGACAGGGTGGTCTACGAGCAGTACTTC
TRBD1	TRBV9	-	TRBJ2-2	CASSVVDRGSSGELFF	TGTGCCAGCAGCGTAGTTGACAGGGGCTCATCCGGGGAGCTGTTTTTT
-	TRBV5-4	-	TRBJ1-3	CASSSQGAGNTIYF	TGTGCCAGCAGCTCACAGGGTGCTGGAAACACCATATATTTT
TRBD1	TRBV12-5	once	TRBJ2-2	CASGKDRGGELFF	TGTGCTAGTGGTAAAGACAGGGGCGGGGAGCTGTTTTTT
-	TRBV6-5	-	TRBJ2-5	CATVLVGETQYF	TGTGCCACCGTACTAGTCGGAGAGACCCAGTACTTC
TRBD2	TRBV27	-	TRBJ2-1	CASSLRLAVYHNEQFF	TGTGCCAGCAGTCTCAGACTAGCGGTCTACCACAATGAGCAGTTCTTC
-	TRBV19	-	TRBJ1-5	CASMLTDSNQPQHF	TGTGCCAGTATGTTGACAGACAGCAATCAGCCCCAGCATTTT
-	TRBV19	-	TRBJ2-3	CASKEGRSTDTQYF	TGTGCCAGTAAGGAGGGACGAAGCACAGATACGCAGTATTTT
TRBD2	TRBV5-1	once	TRBJ2-1	CASTPSGRLGEQFF	TGCGCCAGTACCCCTAGCGGGAGATTAGGTGAGCAGTTCTTC
-	TRBV7-9	-	TRBJ2-7	CASSFGGSYEQYF	TGTGCCAGCAGCTTCGGGGGCTCCTACGAGCAGTACTTC
-	TRBV5-1	-	TRBJ2-1	CASSLRGQGRYNEQFF	TGCGCCAGCAGCTTGCGGGGACAAGGACGTTACAATGAGCAGTTCTTC
-	TRBV29-1	-	TRBJ2-7	CSVGGGSYEQYF	TGCAGCGTTGGGGGCGGCTCCTACGAGCAGTACTTC
-	TRBV4-1	once	TRBJ2-5	CASSQDRTTEETQYF	TGCGCCAGCAGCCAAGATAGGACTACAGAAGAGACCCAGTACTTC
TRBD1	TRBV9	-	TRBJ2-3	CASSVPGQGKDTQYF	TGTGCCAGCAGCGTCCCGGGACAGGGGAAAGATACGCAGTATTTT
TRBD1	TRBV27	-	TRBJ2-4	CASSRTHSTGEAKNIQYF	TGTGCCAGCAGTAGAACTCATTCGACAGGGGAGGCCAAAAACATTCAGTACTTC
-	TRBV19	-	TRBJ1-4	CASSKYRTATQATNEKLFF	TGTGCCAGTAGTAAATATCGGACAGCCACGCAAGCAACTAATGAAAAACTGTTTTTT
-	TRBV7-2	-	TRBJ2-5	CASSLEGRLSLQETQYF	TGTGCCAGCAGCTTAGAAGGCAGGCTTTCTTTACAAGAGACCCAGTACTTC